This TCR beta chain was identified during a study of T-cell memory formation after mild COVID-19. About this clonotype itself: Its antigen is unknown.

TCRdb re-called the 5' RACE reads with MiXCR, one entry per CDR3 protein. The table includes over 130,000 distinct CDR3 sequences, around 15% detected once. Study-wide results and limits: The authors did not confirm SARS-CoV-2 specificity of second-wave clones peaking day 37. Memory sampled before infection contained some responding clones, suggesting cross-reactive memory joined.

This CDR3 has 13 residues. Trimming took 3 bases from V and 11 from J, leaving 17 bases between them. Germline CDR1 is MNHEY and CDR2 is SVGAGI. The clonotype originates from an adult woman who had mild COVID-19 (a few samples of this study predate the infection). Cell type and time point are not known. Sequencing used PBMCs or a T cell subset sorted from them (not recorded which). The chain combines TRBV6-5 with TRBJ2-7; D remains unclear. CDR3 bases: TGTGCCAGCAGTTATACCCCCGCAGGTGGGGAGTACTTC. Translating it yields CASSYTPAGGEYF.